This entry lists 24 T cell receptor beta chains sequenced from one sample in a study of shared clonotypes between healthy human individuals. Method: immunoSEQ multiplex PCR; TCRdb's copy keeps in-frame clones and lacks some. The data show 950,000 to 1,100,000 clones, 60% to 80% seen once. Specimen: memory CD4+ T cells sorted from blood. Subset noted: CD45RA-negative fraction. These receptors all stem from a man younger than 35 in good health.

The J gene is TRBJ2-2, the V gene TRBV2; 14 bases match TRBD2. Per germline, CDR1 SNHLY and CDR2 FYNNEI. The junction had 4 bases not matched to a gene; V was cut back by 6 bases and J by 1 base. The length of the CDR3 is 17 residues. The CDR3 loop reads CASRGLAGVWNTGELFF. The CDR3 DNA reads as TGTGCCAGCAGGGGACTAGCGGGGGTATGGAACACCGGGGAGCTGTTTTTT.

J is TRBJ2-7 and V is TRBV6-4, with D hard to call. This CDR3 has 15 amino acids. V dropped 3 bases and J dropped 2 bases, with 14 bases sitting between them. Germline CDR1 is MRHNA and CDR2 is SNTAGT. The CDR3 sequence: CASSDIGERTYEQYF. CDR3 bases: TGTGCCAGCAGTGATATTGGCGAAAGAACCTACGAGCAGTACTTC.

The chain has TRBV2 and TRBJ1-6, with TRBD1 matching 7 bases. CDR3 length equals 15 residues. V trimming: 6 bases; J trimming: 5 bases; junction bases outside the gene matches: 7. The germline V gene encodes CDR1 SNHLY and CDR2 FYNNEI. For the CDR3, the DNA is TGTGCCAGCAGCGTCGACAGGGCGAATAATTCACCCCTCCACTTT. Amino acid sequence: CASSVDRANNSPLHF. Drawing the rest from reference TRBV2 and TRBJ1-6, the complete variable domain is EPEVTQTPSHQVTQMGQEVILRCVPISNHLYFYWYRQILGQKVEFLVSFYNNEISEKSEIFDDQFSVERPDGSNFTLKIRSTKLEDSAMYFCASSVDRANNSPLHFGNGTRLTVT.

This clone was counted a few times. In nucleotides, the CDR3 is TGCGCCAGCAGCTTGGTACAGGGCAGCCATGGCTACACCTTC. This translates into CASSLVQGSHGYTF. V usage is TRBV5-1 and J usage is TRBJ1-2; weak D call: TRBD1 (6 bases). This CDR3 region has 14 residues. Germline CDR1 and CDR2: SGHRS and YFSETQ. V lost 0 bases, J lost 6 bases, and 12 bases lay in between.

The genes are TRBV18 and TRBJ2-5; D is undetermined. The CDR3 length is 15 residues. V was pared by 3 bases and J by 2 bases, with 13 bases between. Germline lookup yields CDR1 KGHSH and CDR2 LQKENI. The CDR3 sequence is CASSPSWGSQETQYF. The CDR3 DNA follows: TGTGCCAGCTCACCCTCTTGGGGTTCGCAAGAGACCCAGTACTTC.

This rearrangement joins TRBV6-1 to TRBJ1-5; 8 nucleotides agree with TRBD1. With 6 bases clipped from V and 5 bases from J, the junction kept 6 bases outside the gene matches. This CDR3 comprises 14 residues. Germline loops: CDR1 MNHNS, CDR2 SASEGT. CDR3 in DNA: TGTGCCAGCAGGGACAGGGTGGCTTATCAGCCCCAGCATTTT. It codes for CASRDRVAYQPQHF.

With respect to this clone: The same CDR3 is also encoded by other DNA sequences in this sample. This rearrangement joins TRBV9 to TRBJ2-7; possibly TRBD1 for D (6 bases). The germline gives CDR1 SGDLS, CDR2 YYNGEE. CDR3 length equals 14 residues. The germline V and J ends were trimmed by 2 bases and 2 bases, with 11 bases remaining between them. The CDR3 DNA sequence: TGTGCCAGCAGCGTTTCTGGACAGCCCTACGAGCAGTACTTC. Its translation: CASSVSGQPYEQYF.

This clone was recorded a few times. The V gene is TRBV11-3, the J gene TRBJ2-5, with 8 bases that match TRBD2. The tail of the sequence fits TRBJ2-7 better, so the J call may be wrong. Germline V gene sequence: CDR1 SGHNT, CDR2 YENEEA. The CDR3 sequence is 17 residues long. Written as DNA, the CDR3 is TGTGCCAGCAGCTTAGATATGTCGGGAGGGCCAAGGTACGAGCAGTACTTC. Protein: CASSLDMSGGPRYEQYF.

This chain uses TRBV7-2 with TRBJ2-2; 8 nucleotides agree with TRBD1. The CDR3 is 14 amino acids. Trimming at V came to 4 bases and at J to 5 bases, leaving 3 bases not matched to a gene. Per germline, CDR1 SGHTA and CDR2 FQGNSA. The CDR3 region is CASSSRQGTGELFF. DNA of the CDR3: TGTGCCAGCAGCTCAAGACAGGGGACCGGGGAGCTGTTTTTT. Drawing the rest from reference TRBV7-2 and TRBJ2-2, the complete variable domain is GAGVSQSPSNKVTEKGKDVELRCDPISGHTALYWYRQSLGQGLEFLIYFQGNSAPDKSGLPSDRFSAERTGGSVSTLTIQRTQQEDSAVYLCASSSRQGTGELFFGEGSRLTVL.

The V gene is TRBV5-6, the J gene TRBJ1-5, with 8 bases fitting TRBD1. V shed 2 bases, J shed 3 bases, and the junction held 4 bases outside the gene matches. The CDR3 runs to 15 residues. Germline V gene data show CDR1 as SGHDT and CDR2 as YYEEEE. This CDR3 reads CASSFLGQANQPQHF. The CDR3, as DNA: TGTGCCAGCAGCTTTTTGGGACAGGCCAATCAGCCCCAGCATTTT.

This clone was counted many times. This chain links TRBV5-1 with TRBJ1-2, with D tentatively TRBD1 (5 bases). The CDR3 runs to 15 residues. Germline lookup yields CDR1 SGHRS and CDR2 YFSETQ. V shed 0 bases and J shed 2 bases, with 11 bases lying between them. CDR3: CASSLAGTANYGYTF. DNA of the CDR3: TGCGCCAGCAGCTTGGCCGGGACGGCGAACTATGGCTACACCTTC.

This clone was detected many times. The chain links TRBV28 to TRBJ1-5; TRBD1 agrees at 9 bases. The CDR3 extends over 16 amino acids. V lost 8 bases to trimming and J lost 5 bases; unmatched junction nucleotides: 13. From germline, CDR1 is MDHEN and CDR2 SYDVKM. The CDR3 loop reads CASLGTGRRGDQPQHF. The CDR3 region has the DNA TGTGCCAGCCTGGGGACAGGGAGGCGGGGAGATCAGCCCCAGCATTTT.

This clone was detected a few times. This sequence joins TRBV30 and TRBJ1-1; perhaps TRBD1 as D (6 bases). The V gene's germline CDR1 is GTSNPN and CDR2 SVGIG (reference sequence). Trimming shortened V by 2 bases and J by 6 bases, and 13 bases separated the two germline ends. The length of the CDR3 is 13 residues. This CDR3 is CAWSHTGRPEAFF. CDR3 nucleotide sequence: TGTGCCTGGAGTCACACAGGGCGACCTGAAGCTTTCTTT.

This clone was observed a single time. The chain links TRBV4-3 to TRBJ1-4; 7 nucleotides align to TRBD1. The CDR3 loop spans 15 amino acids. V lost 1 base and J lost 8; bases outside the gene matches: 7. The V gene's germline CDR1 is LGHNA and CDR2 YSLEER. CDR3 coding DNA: TGCGCCAGCAGCCAAGGGACAGGATTAGGGGAAAAACTGTTTTTT. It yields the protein CASSQGTGLGEKLFF.

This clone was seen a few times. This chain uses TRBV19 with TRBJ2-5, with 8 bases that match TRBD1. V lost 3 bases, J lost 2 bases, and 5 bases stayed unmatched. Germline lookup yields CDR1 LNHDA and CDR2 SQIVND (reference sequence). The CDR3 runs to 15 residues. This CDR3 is CASSISYRGQETQYF. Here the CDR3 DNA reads TGTGCCAGTAGTATTAGTTACAGGGGGCAAGAGACCCAGTACTTC. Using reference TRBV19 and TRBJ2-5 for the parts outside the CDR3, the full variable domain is DGGITQSPKYLFRKEGQNVTLSCEQNLNHDAMYWYRQDPGQGLRLIYYSQIVNDFQKGDIAEGYSVSREKKESFPLTVTSAQKNPTAFYLCASSISYRGQETQYFGPGTRLLVL.

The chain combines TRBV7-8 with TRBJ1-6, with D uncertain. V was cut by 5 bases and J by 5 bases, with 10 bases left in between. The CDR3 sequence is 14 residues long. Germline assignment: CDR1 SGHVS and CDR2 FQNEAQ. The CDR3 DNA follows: TGTGCCAGCAGCCCCGGGGAGCATAATTCACCCCTCCACTTT. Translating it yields CASSPGEHNSPLHF. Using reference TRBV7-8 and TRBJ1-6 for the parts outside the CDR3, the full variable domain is GAGVSQSPRYKVAKRGQDVALRCDPISGHVSLFWYQQALGQGPEFLTYFQNEAQLDKSGLPSDRFFAERPEGSVSTLKIQRTQQEDSAVYLCASSPGEHNSPLHFGNGTRLTVT.

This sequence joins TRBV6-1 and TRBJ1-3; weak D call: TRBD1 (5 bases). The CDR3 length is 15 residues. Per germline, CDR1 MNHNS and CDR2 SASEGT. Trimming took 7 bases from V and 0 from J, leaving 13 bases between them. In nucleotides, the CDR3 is TGTGCCAGCAAATTGGACACCAACTCTGGAAACACCATATATTTT. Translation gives CASKLDTNSGNTIYF.

The DNA for the CDR3 is TGTGCCAGCAGCATAGGATCGGGGAATGAGCAGTTCTTC. Translating gives CASSIGSGNEQFF. This chain links TRBV5-4 with TRBJ2-1; D might be TRBD2 (5 bases). Trimming shortened V by 4 bases and J by 7 bases, and 12 bases separated the two germline ends. The CDR3 contains 13 residues. Germline loops: CDR1 SGHNT, CDR2 YYREEE (reference sequence). Drawing the rest from reference TRBV5-4 and TRBJ2-1, the complete variable domain is ETGVTQSPTHLIKTRGQQVTLRCSSQSGHNTVSWYQQALGQGPQFIFQYYREEENGRGNFPPRFSGLQFPNYSSELNVNALELDDSALYLCASSIGSGNEQFFGPGTRLTVL.

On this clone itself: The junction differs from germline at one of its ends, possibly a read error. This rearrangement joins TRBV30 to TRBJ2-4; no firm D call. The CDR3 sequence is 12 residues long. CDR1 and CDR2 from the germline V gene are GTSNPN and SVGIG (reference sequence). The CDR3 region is CAWRAEKSIQYF. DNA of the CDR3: TGTGCCTGGAGGGCTGAGAAAAGCATTCAGTACTTC. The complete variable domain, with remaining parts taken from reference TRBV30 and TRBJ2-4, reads SQTIHQWPATLVQPVGSPLSLECTVEGTSNPNLYWYRQAAGRGLQLLFYSVGIGQISSEVPQNLSASRPQDRQFILSSKKLLLSDSGFYLCAWRAEKSIQYFGAGTRLSVL.

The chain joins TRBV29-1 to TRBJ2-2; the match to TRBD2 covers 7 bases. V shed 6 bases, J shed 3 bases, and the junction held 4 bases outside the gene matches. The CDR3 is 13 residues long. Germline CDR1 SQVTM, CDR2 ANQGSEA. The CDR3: CSVGGIDTGELFF. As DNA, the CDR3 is TGCAGCGTGGGGGGGATAGACACCGGGGAGCTGTTTTTT.

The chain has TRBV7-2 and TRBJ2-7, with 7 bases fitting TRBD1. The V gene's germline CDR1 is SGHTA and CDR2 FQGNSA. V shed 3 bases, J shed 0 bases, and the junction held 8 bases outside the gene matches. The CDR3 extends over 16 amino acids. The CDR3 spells CASSFTGTASSYEQYF. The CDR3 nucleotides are TGTGCCAGCAGCTTCACCGGGACAGCCAGCTCCTACGAGCAGTACTTC.

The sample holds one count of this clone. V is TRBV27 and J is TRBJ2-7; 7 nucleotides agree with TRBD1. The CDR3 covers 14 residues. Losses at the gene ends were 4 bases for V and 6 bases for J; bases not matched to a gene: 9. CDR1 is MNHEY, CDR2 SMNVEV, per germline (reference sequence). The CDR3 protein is CASSSTNRGFEQYF. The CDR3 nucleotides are TGTGCCAGCAGTTCCACAAACAGGGGTTTCGAGCAGTACTTC.

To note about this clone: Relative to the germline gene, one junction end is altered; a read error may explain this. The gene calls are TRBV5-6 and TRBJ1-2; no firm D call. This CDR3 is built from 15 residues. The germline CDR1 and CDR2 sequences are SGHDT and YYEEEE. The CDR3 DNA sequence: TGTGCCAGCAGCCGCCGAGGCGAGGCCAACTATGGCTGCACCTTC. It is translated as CASSRRGEANYGCTF. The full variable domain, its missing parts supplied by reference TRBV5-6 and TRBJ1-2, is DAGVTQSPTHLIKTRGQQVTLRCSPKSGHDTVSWYQQALGQGPQFIFQYYEEEERQRGNFPDRFSGHQFPNYSSELNVNALLLGDSALYLCASSRRGEANYGCTFGSGTRLTVV.

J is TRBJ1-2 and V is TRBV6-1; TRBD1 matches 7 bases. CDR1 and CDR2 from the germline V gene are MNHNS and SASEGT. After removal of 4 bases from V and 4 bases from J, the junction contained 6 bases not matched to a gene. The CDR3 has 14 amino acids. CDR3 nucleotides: TGTGCCAGCAGTGCCCGGGACAGCCCCTATGGCTACACCTTC. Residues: CASSARDSPYGYTF.